Sequencing of this T cell receptor (beta chain) was carried out in a study of control samples from healthy donors and cancer patients. Data came from immunoSEQ multiplex PCR; TCRdb stores just in-frame clones and leaves some out. Of about 82,000 clones listed, approximately 94% are singletons. Germline V CDR1 and CDR2: SGHRS, YFSETQ. This CDR3 region has 14 residues. Trimming stripped 0 bases from V and 2 bases from J, with 7 bases between. The V call is TRBV5-1, the J call TRBJ2-3, with D unresolved. The sample consisted of blood. The receptor was isolated from a woman under 30 in good health. CDR3 DNA sequence: TGCGCCAGCAGCTTGGCGGGCCTCACAGATACGCAGTATTTT. Its translation is CASSLAGLTDTQYF.